These 17 T cell receptor beta chains were all obtained from the same sample, sequenced in a study of shared clonotypes between healthy human individuals (TCRdb year 2020). CD8 naive samples were CD45RO-negative cells positively selected for CCR7, giving a CD45RA+CCR7+ population that excluded TemRA cells. The method behind the library was the immunoSEQ multiplex PCR assay. TCRdb re-hosts the immuneACCESS table, in-frame sequences only. Its copies lack some clones; in the studies checked, an unresolved V gene accounts for under half of them, and the cause for the rest is not known. Across this sample there are about 2.1 million clones, with around 95% seen only once. The ten most abundant clones make up approximately 1.7% of the sample. Sequencing input: naive CD8+ T cells from PBMCs. The sample's cell subset or site label, in plain terms: CD45RA+CCR7+. These receptors were taken from a man between 18 and 29 years old in good health. Some clones in this sample may be carry-over from other donors' samples.

This sequence joins TRBV6-1 and TRBJ2-1; 11 bases line up with TRBD2. The CDR3 runs 12 residues. Per germline, CDR1 MNHNS and CDR2 SASEGT. Losses at the gene ends were 4 bases for V and 16 bases for J; bases not matched to a gene: 6. DNA for the CDR3: TGTGCCAGCAGTGGACTAGCGGGATGGGTATTCTTC. It encodes CASSGLAGWVFF.

Regarding this clone: This sample also contains other DNA sequences that code for the same CDR3. The chain couples TRBV7-3 to TRBJ2-1; the match to TRBD2 covers 13 bases. V was pared by 5 bases and J by 5 bases, with 3 bases of the junction left unmatched. The CDR3 has 15 amino acids. The V gene's germline CDR1 is SGHTA and CDR2 FQGTGA. Written as DNA, the CDR3 is TGTGCCAGCAGCCTGGGACTAGCGGGAAACAATGAGCAGTTCTTC. It encodes CASSLGLAGNNEQFF. Full variable domain (outside the CDR3, taken from reference TRBV7-3 and TRBJ2-1): GAGVSQTPSNKVTEKGKYVELRCDPISGHTALYWYRQSLGQGPEFLIYFQGTGAADDSGLPNDRFFAVRPEGSVSTLKIQRTERGDSAVYLCASSLGLAGNNEQFFGPGTRLTVL.

The V and J genes are TRBV7-9 and TRBJ1-2; D gene uncertain. Looked up from germline, CDR1 is SEHNR and CDR2 is FQNEAQ (reference sequence). V shed 3 bases and J shed 0 bases, with 23 bases lying between them. The CDR3 extends over 19 amino acids. CDR3 amino acids: CASSFRPLTEPTTNYGYTF. CDR3 bases: TGTGCCAGCAGCTTTCGCCCTCTGACTGAACCAACAACTAACTATGGCTACACCTTC.

The chain carries TRBV4-1 and TRBJ1-4; D gene ambiguous. There are 14 residues in the CDR3. Germline CDR1 MGHRA, CDR2 YSYEKL. Trimming removed 2 bases at V and 4 bases at J, with 8 bases between. In DNA form, the CDR3 reads TGCGCCAGCAGCCAACTCCAGCGTAATGAAAAACTGTTTTTT. As protein: CASSQLQRNEKLFF.

As for this clone: Other DNA sequences within the sample encode an identical CDR3. J is TRBJ1-2 and V is TRBV28; unclear D gene. V was cut by 3 bases and J by 8 bases, with 7 bases left in between. This CDR3 is 11 amino acids long. The germline V gene has CDR1 MDHEN and CDR2 SYDVKM. The CDR3 region has the DNA TGTGCCAGCAGTTTCTTGGGGGGCTACACCTTC. Residues: CASSFLGGYTF.

The rearrangement uses TRBV4-1 and TRBJ2-1; TRBD1 matches at 7 bases. This CDR3 is 15 amino acids long. Germline CDR1 MGHRA, CDR2 YSYEKL. V lost 2 bases and J lost 3; bases outside the gene matches: 4. DNA of the CDR3: TGCGCCAGCAGCCAAATAGGGGGCATCTACAATGAGCAGTTCTTC. As protein: CASSQIGGIYNEQFF.

This clone was seen more than once but under ten times. The rearrangement uses TRBV13 and TRBJ1-5; TRBD1 agrees at 7 bases. The V and J ends lost 4 bases and 4 bases, in that order; junction bases with no gene match: 7. Germline-derived CDR1 and CDR2 are PRHDT and FYEKMQ (reference sequence). This CDR3 has 15 residues. CDR3 DNA sequence: TGTGCCAGCAGCTCCACAGGGGTGGTGAATCAGCCCCAGCATTTT. Its protein product is CASSSTGVVNQPQHF. The whole variable domain, filled in from reference TRBV13 and TRBJ1-5, reads AAGVIQSPRHLIKEKRETATLKCYPIPRHDTVYWYQQGPGQDPQFLISFYEKMQSDKGSIPDRFSAQQFSDYHSELNMSSLELGDSALYFCASSSTGVVNQPQHFGDGTRLSIL.

The rearrangement uses TRBV10-3 and TRBJ2-5; D is uncertain. The CDR3 sequence is 15 residues long. The V end lost 6 bases, the J end lost 5 bases, and 19 bases lay between the germline ends. From germline, CDR1 is ENHRY and CDR2 SYGVKD. The DNA of the CDR3 is TGTGCCATCAGCTGGGAACCTCTTCGCCCGGAGACCCAGTACTTC. Translation gives CAISWEPLRPETQYF.

The chain joins TRBV7-8 to TRBJ1-1; no clear D gene. Trimming left V 1 base short and J 3 bases short, with 6 bases between. Looked up from germline, CDR1 is SGHVS and CDR2 is FQNEAQ. The CDR3 sequence is 13 residues long. As DNA, the CDR3 is TGTGCCAGCAGCTTAGGGGCCTACACTGAAGCTTTCTTT. Its protein product is CASSLGAYTEAFF. Supplemented by reference TRBV7-8 and TRBJ1-1, the full variable domain reads GAGVSQSPRYKVAKRGQDVALRCDPISGHVSLFWYQQALGQGPEFLTYFQNEAQLDKSGLPSDRFFAERPEGSVSTLKIQRTQQEDSAVYLCASSLGAYTEAFFGQGTRLTVV.

The rearrangement uses TRBV7-9 and TRBJ2-2; 7 positions match TRBD1. The CDR3 runs to 16 residues. J was trimmed by 2 bases and V by 5 bases; bases with no gene match: 8. Per the germline V gene, CDR1 is SEHNR and CDR2 is FQNEAQ (reference sequence). The CDR3 DNA sequence: TGTGCCAGCAGCGACAGACAGGGCGAAAACACCGGGGAGCTGTTTTTT. It encodes CASSDRQGENTGELFF.

The rearrangement links TRBV11-2 to TRBJ1-1, with D perhaps matching TRBD1 (6 bases). CDR3 size: 14 residues. V was trimmed by 3 bases and J by 4 bases, leaving 12 bases between them. CDR1 SGHAT and CDR2 FQNNGV come from the germline V gene. The CDR3 loop reads CASSFERGATEAFF. The CDR3 nucleotides read TGTGCCAGCAGCTTTGAAAGGGGGGCCACTGAAGCTTTCTTT.

V is TRBV10-3 and J is TRBJ2-3; D possibly corresponds to TRBD2 (5 bases). Germline loops: CDR1 ENHRY, CDR2 SYGVKD. The V and J ends lost 6 bases and 8 bases respectively, with 15 bases between them. CDR3 length: 13 residues. The CDR3 DNA follows: TGTGCCATCAGAGAACTCGAACGGGGTACGCAGTATTTT. Amino acids: CAIRELERGTQYF.

This clone occurred once. V gene TRBV7-9 combines with J gene TRBJ2-7; unclear D gene. The CDR3 length is 14 residues. Trimming stripped 5 bases from V and 2 bases from J, with 13 bases between. From germline, CDR1 is SEHNR and CDR2 FQNEAQ (reference sequence). The CDR3 protein is CASSPGLKPYEQYF. CDR3 DNA: TGTGCCAGCAGCCCCGGCCTCAAACCCTACGAGCAGTACTTC.

The chain couples TRBV2 to TRBJ2-7; 9 nucleotides align to TRBD1. This CDR3 has 13 residues. The germline V gene encodes CDR1 SNHLY and CDR2 FYNNEI. V shed 6 bases and J 7 bases; nucleotides not matched to a gene: 7. In nucleotides, the CDR3 is TGTGCCAGCAGGCTACAGGGGGCGGAGGAGCAGTACTTC. Translating gives CASRLQGAEEQYF.

The chain employs TRBV7-3 and TRBJ2-5; 13 bases line up with TRBD2. This CDR3 spans 16 amino acids. J gave up 6 bases and V 4 bases, and 8 bases lay outside the gene matches. Germline values: CDR1 SGHTA, CDR2 FQGTGA. The CDR3 here is CASSSRTSGSLKTQYF. Written as DNA, the CDR3 is TGTGCCAGCAGCTCCCGGACTAGCGGGAGTCTAAAGACCCAGTACTTC.

The chain is built from TRBV9 and TRBJ2-4; TRBD2 matches 12 bases. The CDR3 has 22 residues. Germline V CDR1 and CDR2: SGDLS, YYNGEE. Unmatched junction bases numbered 18, after V lost 2 bases and J lost 0 bases. CDR3 protein: CASSVDVWPRTSGILAKNIQYF. In nucleotides, the CDR3 is TGTGCCAGCAGCGTGGACGTATGGCCAAGGACTAGCGGGATCCTAGCCAAAAACATTCAGTACTTC.

This clone was observed a few times. This chain connects TRBV10-1 to TRBJ2-2; possible D gene TRBD2, 5 bases. Trimming cost V 7 bases and J 4 bases, with 19 bases left between them. This CDR3 region has 16 residues. Germline V gene data show CDR1 as WNHNN and CDR2 as SYGVQD (reference sequence). In DNA form, the CDR3 reads TGCGCCAGCACGAGTGGACGGGGTTCGGGCACCGGGGAGCTGTTTTTT. It specifies CASTSGRGSGTGELFF.